This TCR beta chain was identified in a study of PD-1 blockade in mismatch repair-deficient tumors. Study as a whole: Enrolled about 2012-2017, patients had progressing, pretreated mismatch repair-deficient cancers of 12 types.

Assay used: immunoSEQ multiplex PCR; TCRdb lists only in-frame clones, some missing. The data hold some 120,000 clones, with 88% observed a single time. CDR1 is MRHNA and CDR2 is SNTAGT in the germline V gene. Trimming at V came to 3 bases and at J to 4 bases, leaving 8 bases not matched to a gene. The CDR3 spans 15 residues. All patients were mismatch repair deficient, assessed by either PCR or immunohistochemistry. TCRs were sequenced from a few patients responding to pembrolizumab. The chain uses TRBV6-4 and TRBJ1-2; TRBD1 aligns across 7 bases. The sample here was peripheral blood, taken approximately 69 weeks after starting pembrolizumab. This clonotype originated in an adult with mismatch repair-deficient cancer. The CDR3 sequence: CASSETLDRSYGYTF. The CDR3 DNA reads TGTGCCAGCAGTGAGACTTTGGACAGGTCCTATGGCTACACCTTC.